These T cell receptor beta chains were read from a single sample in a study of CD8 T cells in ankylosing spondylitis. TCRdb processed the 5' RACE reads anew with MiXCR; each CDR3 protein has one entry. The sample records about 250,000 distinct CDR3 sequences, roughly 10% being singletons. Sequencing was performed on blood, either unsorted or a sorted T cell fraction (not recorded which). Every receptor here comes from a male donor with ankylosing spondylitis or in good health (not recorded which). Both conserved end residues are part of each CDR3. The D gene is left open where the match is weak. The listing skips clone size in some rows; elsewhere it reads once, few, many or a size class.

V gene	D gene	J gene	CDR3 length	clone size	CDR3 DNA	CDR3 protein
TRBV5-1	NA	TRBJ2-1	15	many	TGCGCCAGCAGCTTGGGAGTCGGAAACTACAATGAGCAGTTCTTC	CASSLGVGNYNEQFF
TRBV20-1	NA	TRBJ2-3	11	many	TGCAGTGCTCCGTGGGGGGATACGCAGTATTTT	CSAPWGDTQYF
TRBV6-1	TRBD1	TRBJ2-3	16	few	TGTGCCAGCAGTCGCAGACAGGGGGGGATCACAGATACGCAGTATTTT	CASSRRQGGITDTQYF
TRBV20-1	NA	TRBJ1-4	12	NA	TGCAGGGCGGGGTTAACTAATGAAAAACTGTTTTTT	CRAGLTNEKLFF
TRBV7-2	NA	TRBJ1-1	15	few	TGTGCCAGCAGCTTAGTAGGGGTCAAGGGGTCTGAAGCTTTCTTT	CASSLVGVKGSEAFF
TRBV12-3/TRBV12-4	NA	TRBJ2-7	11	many	TGTGCCAGCAGTTTGAGGGACGAGCAGTACTTC	CASSLRDEQYF
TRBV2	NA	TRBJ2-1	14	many	TGTGCCAGCAACGAGGGGAGCTCCTACAATGAGCAGTTCTTC	CASNEGSSYNEQFF
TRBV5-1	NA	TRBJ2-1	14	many	TGCGCCAGCAGTAAGCAGCTACCGGGGAATGAGCAGTTCTTC	CASSKQLPGNEQFF
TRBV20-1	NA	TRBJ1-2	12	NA	TGCAGTGCTAGAGAGTCTCTGGGGGGCTACACCTTC	CSARESLGGYTF
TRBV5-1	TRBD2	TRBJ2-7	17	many	TGCGCCAGCAGCACGGAGGCTAGCGGCAGGCCCTCCTACGAGCAGTACTTC	CASSTEASGRPSYEQYF
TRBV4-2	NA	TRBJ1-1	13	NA	TGTGCCAGCAGCCAGGAGGATCCAGCTGAAGCTTTCTTT	CASSQEDPAEAFF
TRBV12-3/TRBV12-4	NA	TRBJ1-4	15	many	TGTGCCAGCAGACCGACCGGGACCCCTAATGAAAAACTGTTTTTT	CASRPTGTPNEKLFF
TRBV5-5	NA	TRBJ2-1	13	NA	TGTGCCAGCAGCTTGGACACAGGCGGTGAGCAGTTCTTC	CASSLDTGGEQFF
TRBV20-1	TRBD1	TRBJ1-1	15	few	TGCAGTGCTAGGCCCCCGGACAGGGGGCGATCTGAAGCTTTCTTT	CSARPPDRGRSEAFF
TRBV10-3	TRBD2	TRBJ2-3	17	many	TGTGCCATCAGTGAGGCCCGCGGGGGACTAGCAGCAGATACGCAGTATTTT	CAISEARGGLAADTQYF
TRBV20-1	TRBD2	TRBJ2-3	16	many	TGCAGTGCCCCCGGGACTAGCGGGTCCGCCCTATATACGCAGTATTTT	CSAPGTSGSALYTQYF